The 5 T cell receptor beta chains reported below all come from one sample, sequenced in a study of identical twins. From the 5' RACE reads, TCRdb called clonotypes with MiXCR, one entry per CDR3 protein. The sample has hundreds of thousands of distinct CDR3 sequences, 7% to 7.5% seen once; the top ten hold roughly 1.5%. This sample was also put to use in a study of yellow fever vaccine responses in identical twins.

Specimen: PBMCs. The receptors originated from a woman younger than 35 in good health.

This clonotype was seen repeatedly, ten times or more. V gene TRBV18 combines with J gene TRBJ1-1, with D possibly TRBD1 on 5 matching bases. V lost 6 bases to trimming and J lost 5 bases, with 16 bases between them. The CDR3 spans 14 residues. CDR1 and CDR2 (germline): KGHSH, LQKENI. This chain's CDR3 is CASSRGDWRTEAFF. The CDR3 nucleotides are TGTGCCAGCTCCCGGGGGGATTGGCGAACTGAAGCTTTCTTT.

There are many counts of this clonotype. The chain is built from TRBV12-3 or TRBV12-4 and TRBJ1-2, with 7 bases lining up with TRBD1. The CDR3 covers 16 residues. J lost 5 bases, V lost 6 bases, and 15 bases had no gene match. This CDR3 is CASSSTTGSDNYGYTF. The CDR3 DNA follows: TGTGCCAGCAGCTCTACGACAGGGTCAGACAATTATGGCTACACCTTC.

The chain couples TRBV6-1 to TRBJ1-2, with D unclear. V was shortened by 6 bases and J by 3 bases, with 11 bases between the two germline ends. Germline assignment: CDR1 MNHNS and CDR2 SASEGT. This CDR3 contains 13 residues. The CDR3 DNA follows: TGTGCCAGCAGGAGTGACACGGACTATGGCTACACCTTC. Translating it yields CASRSDTDYGYTF.

This chain links TRBV6-1 with TRBJ2-1; 9 positions match TRBD2. Looked up from germline, CDR1 is MNHNS and CDR2 is SASEGT. There are 13 residues in the CDR3. V shed 6 bases, J shed 8 bases, and the junction held 5 bases outside the gene matches. CDR3 nucleotides: TGTGCCAGCAGGGGACTAGCTGGCGATGAGCAGTTCTTC. It specifies CASRGLAGDEQFF.

The V call is TRBV27, the J call TRBJ2-3; the match to TRBD2 covers 10 bases. Germline CDR1 is MNHEY and CDR2 is SMNVEV (reference sequence). J lost 2 bases, V lost 3 bases, and 5 bases had no gene match. This CDR3 region has 16 residues. The CDR3 sequence: CASSFRLAGPTDTQYF. In DNA, the CDR3 is TGTGCCAGCAGTTTCCGACTAGCGGGCCCCACAGATACGCAGTATTTT.